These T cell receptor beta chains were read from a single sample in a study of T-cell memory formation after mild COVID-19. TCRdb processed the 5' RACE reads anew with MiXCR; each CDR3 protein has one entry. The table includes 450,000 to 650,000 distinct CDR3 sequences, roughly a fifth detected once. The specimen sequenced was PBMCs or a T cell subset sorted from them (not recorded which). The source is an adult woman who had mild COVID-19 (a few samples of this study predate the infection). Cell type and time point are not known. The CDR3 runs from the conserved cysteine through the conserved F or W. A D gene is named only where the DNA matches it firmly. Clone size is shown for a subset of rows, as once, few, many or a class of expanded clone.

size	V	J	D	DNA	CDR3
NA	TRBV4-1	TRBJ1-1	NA	TGCGCCAGCAGCCAAGTTGAGGGGTATTGGGAAGCTTTCTTT	CASSQVEGYWEAFF
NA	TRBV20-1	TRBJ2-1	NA	TGCAGTGCTAGAGGACGAAGAGCGGTGAATGAGCAGTTCTTC	CSARGRRAVNEQFF
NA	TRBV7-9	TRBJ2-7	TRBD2	TGTGCCAGCAGCTTAGACGGGAGGGCGGCCGAGCAGTACTTC	CASSLDGRAAEQYF
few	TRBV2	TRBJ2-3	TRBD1	TGTGCCAGCAGTGGGACAGGGACGCAGTATTTT	CASSGTGTQYF
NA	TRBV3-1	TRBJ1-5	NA	TGTGCCAGCAGCCAAGGGCATCAGCCCCAGCATTTT	CASSQGHQPQHF
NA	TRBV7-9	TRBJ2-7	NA	TGTGCCAGCAGCTTAGCCGGGTCGGGCAACGAGCAGTACTTC	CASSLAGSGNEQYF
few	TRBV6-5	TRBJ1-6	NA	TGTGCCAGCAGCTCCCCGAGGGGGACTGACTCCTATAATTCACCCCTCCACTTT	CASSSPRGTDSYNSPLHF
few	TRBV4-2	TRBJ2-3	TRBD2	TGTGCCAGCAGCCACCGGGGGGAATCGGACACAGATACGCAGTATTTT	CASSHRGESDTDTQYF
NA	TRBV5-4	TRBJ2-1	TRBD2	TGTGCCAGCAGCCCCTCGGGGCGGGAGGGGTACAATGAGCAGTTCTTC	CASSPSGREGYNEQFF
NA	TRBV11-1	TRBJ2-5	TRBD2	TGTGCCAGCAGCTTCCGTCCCGGGACTAGTCGAGGACCAGAGACCCAGTACTTC	CASSFRPGTSRGPETQYF
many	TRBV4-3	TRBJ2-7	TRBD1	TGCGCCAGCAGCCAAGACAGGACAGGGAATATGGGCGAGCAGTACTTC	CASSQDRTGNMGEQYF
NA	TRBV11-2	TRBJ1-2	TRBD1	TGTGCCAGCAGCCCCGGGACAGGCGGCACCCTGTATGGCTACACCTTC	CASSPGTGGTLYGYTF
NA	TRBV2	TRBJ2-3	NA	TGTGCCAGCTATCCCGGGGATACGCAGTATTTT	CASYPGDTQYF
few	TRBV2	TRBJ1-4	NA	TGTGCCAGCAGTGAAGCGGGTAGTGGAGGGACTAATGAAAAACTGTTTTTT	CASSEAGSGGTNEKLFF
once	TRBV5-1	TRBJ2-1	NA	TGCGCCAGCCACCCAGGGGGGTCCTACAACAATGAGCAGTTCTTC	CASHPGGSYNNEQFF
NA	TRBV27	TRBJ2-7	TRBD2	TGTGCCAGCAGTTTAAGTTCCGTGACTAGCGGGAGAAACGAGCAGTACTTC	CASSLSSVTSGRNEQYF
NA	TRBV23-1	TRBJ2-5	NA	TGCGCCAGCAGTCAATCAGGAGGCACTCTCCCTGGTTGGGAGACCCAGTACTTC	CASSQSGGTLPGWETQYF
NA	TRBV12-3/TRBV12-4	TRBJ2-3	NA	TGTGCCAGCAGTTTAGGTTATGTTAGCACAGATACGCAGTATTTT	CASSLGYVSTDTQYF
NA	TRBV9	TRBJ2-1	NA	TGTGCCAGCAGCGGCCTGGGGCAGGTAGTCGGCGGGACCTCCTACAATGAGCAGTTCTTC	CASSGLGQVVGGTSYNEQFF
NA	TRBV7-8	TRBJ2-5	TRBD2	TGTGCCAGCAGTTTAGCGGGGGGCATCCAAGAGACCCAGTACTTC	CASSLAGGIQETQYF
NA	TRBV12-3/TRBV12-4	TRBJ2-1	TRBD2	TGTGCCAGCAGTTTCCCAAGCGGGGCAAATGAGCAGTTCTTC	CASSFPSGANEQFF
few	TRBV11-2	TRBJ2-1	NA	TGTGCCAGCAGCTTAGATTGGCGCAATGAGCAGTTCTTC	CASSLDWRNEQFF
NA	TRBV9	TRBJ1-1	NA	TGTGCCAGCAGCGGACCCGGGACAAAAGCTTTCTTT	CASSGPGTKAFF
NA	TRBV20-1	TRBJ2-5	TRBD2	TGCAGTGCCTATCCGGGACTACAAGAGACCCAGTACTTC	CSAYPGLQETQYF